These 26 T cell receptor beta chains share one sample of origin, sequenced in a study of identical twins. TCRdb re-called the 5' RACE reads through MiXCR, storing one row per CDR3 protein. The table shows 500,000 to 550,000 distinct CDR3 sequences, with about 20% occurring only once. This sample also belongs to another study, concerning yellow fever vaccine responses in identical twins.

Sequencing was carried out using CD4+ T cells sorted from blood. The receptor set was obtained from a woman under 30 in good health.

The chain has TRBV28 and TRBJ2-5, with TRBD2 matching 13 bases. Germline loops: CDR1 MDHEN, CDR2 SYDVKM. Trimming at V came to 6 bases and at J to 3 bases, leaving 10 bases not matched to a gene. There are 17 residues in the CDR3. The DNA for the CDR3 is TGTGCCAGCAGCCCCCGTGGGACTAGCGGGGAAAAAGAGACCCAGTACTTC. Translated: CASSPRGTSGEKETQYF.

This clonotype was counted only a few times. This chain uses TRBV5-1 with TRBJ2-5; 10 nucleotides match TRBD2. The CDR3 extends over 15 amino acids. Trimming took 6 bases from V and 5 from J; bases not matched to a gene: 10. From germline, CDR1 is SGHRS and CDR2 YFSETQ. CDR3 loop: CASTSSGRAVETQYF. The CDR3 DNA reads as TGCGCCAGCACTTCCAGCGGGAGGGCCGTCGAGACCCAGTACTTC.

The chain joins TRBV3-1 to TRBJ2-2, with 9 bases that match TRBD1. Unmatched junction bases numbered 16, after V lost 4 bases and J lost 4 bases. CDR1 and CDR2 from the germline V gene are LGHDT and YNNKEL (reference sequence). CDR3 length: 19 amino acids. CDR3: CASSLKSIGTGSRTGELFF. CDR3 DNA: TGTGCCAGCAGCCTAAAGAGTATAGGGACAGGGAGTCGCACCGGGGAGCTGTTTTTT.

At least ten counts were recorded for this clonotype. The chain has TRBV12-3 or TRBV12-4 and TRBJ2-1; 7 positions match TRBD2. V dropped 2 bases and J dropped 7; count of bases not matched to a gene: 8. This CDR3 comprises 15 residues. The CDR3 region has the DNA TGTGCCAGCAGTTTAAACGGGAGGCTCGGGAATGAGCAGTTCTTC. This sequence encodes CASSLNGRLGNEQFF.

This clonotype was recorded a few times. The rearrangement joins TRBV7-8 to TRBJ2-1, with no clear D. CDR3 size: 16 residues. Trimming took 5 bases from V and 0 from J, leaving 14 bases between them. Looked up from germline, CDR1 is SGHVS and CDR2 is FQNEAQ. As DNA, the CDR3 is TGTGCCAGCAGCCTCCACCCCGCCAGCTCCTACAATGAGCAGTTCTTC. It yields the protein CASSLHPASSYNEQFF.

This clonotype showed up just a few times. The gene calls are TRBV5-1 and TRBJ2-3; 10 bases align to TRBD2. V lost 0 bases and J lost 4; bases outside the gene matches: 8. CDR3 size: 17 residues. Germline-derived CDR1 and CDR2 are SGHRS and YFSETQ. CDR3 in amino acids: CASSLVGSGGQADTQYF. The CDR3 DNA follows: TGCGCCAGCAGCTTGGTCGGTAGCGGGGGGCAAGCAGATACGCAGTATTTT. Filled out from reference TRBV5-1 and TRBJ2-3, the complete variable domain reads KAGVTQTPRYLIKTRGQQVTLSCSPISGHRSVSWYQQTPGQGLQFLFEYFSETQRNKGNFPGRFSGRQFSNSRSEMNVSTLELGDSALYLCASSLVGSGGQADTQYFGPGTRLTVL.

This clonotype was counted only a few times. V usage is TRBV15 and J usage is TRBJ2-3; 9 bases map to TRBD1. V lost 0 bases, J lost 1 base, and 20 bases stayed unmatched. The CDR3 consists of 22 residues. Germline V gene lookup returns CDR1 LNHNV and CDR2 YYDKDF (reference sequence). CDR3 bases: TGTGCCACCAGCAGAGAGAGGGGAGAGAACAGGGGGCCGTGGGGCGGCACAGATACGCAGTATTTT. Protein sequence: CATSRERGENRGPWGGTDTQYF.

The V gene is TRBV12-3 or TRBV12-4, the J gene TRBJ1-2; the match to TRBD1 covers 7 bases. The CDR3 consists of 13 residues. The V gene end was trimmed by 10 bases and the J gene end by 5 bases; junction bases not matched to a gene: 10. The CDR3 loop reads CAILDRVGYGYTF. CDR3 coding DNA: TGTGCCATCCTAGACAGGGTCGGTTATGGCTACACCTTC.

A few counts support this clonotype. V is TRBV12-3 or TRBV12-4 and J is TRBJ2-4; D possibly corresponds to TRBD2 (5 bases). Trimming removed 6 bases at V and 7 bases at J, with 13 bases between. This CDR3 contains 13 residues. The CDR3 coding sequence is TGTGCCAGCAGAGAGGGTTTAGTGAACATTCAGTACTTC. Its protein is CASREGLVNIQYF.

This chain uses TRBV15 with TRBJ2-2, with unresolved D. V was pared by 4 bases and J by 5 bases, with 8 bases between. The CDR3 has 13 residues. The germline CDR1 and CDR2 sequences are LNHNV and YYDKDF (reference sequence). The CDR3: CATSTPGTGELFF. DNA of the CDR3: TGTGCCACCAGCACCCCCGGGACCGGGGAGCTGTTTTTT.

This chain connects TRBV5-1 to TRBJ2-1, with 12 nucleotides matching TRBD2. CDR1 and CDR2 from the germline V gene are SGHRS and YFSETQ. V gave up 4 bases and J gave up 8 bases; unmatched junction bases: 10. The CDR3 contains 16 residues. The DNA of the CDR3 is TGCGCCAGCAGCCCCGGAGGCCTAGCGGGAGGGCATGAGCAGTTCTTC. This codes for CASSPGGLAGGHEQFF.

V and J are TRBV20-1 and TRBJ2-1; TRBD2 might be the D (5 bases). CDR3 length equals 15 residues. V lost 1 base, J lost 10 bases, and 20 bases lay in between. Germline V CDR1 and CDR2: DFQATT, SNEGSKA (reference sequence). Here the CDR3 DNA reads TGCAGTGCTAGAGCCCCGCACACGGGGATGAAGGAGCAGTTCTTC. It encodes CSARAPHTGMKEQFF.

This clonotype was detected a few times. The V and J genes are TRBV28 and TRBJ1-6; 11 positions agree with TRBD1. The CDR3 runs 15 residues. Germline-derived CDR1 and CDR2 are MDHEN and SYDVKM. J lost 7 bases, V lost 5 bases, and 4 bases had no gene match. CDR3 sequence reads: CASSKGTGGNSPLHF. CDR3 in DNA: TGTGCCAGCAGTAAGGGGACAGGGGGGAATTCACCCCTCCACTTT. Full variable domain (missing parts from reference TRBV28 and TRBJ1-6): DVKVTQSSRYLVKRTGEKVFLECVQDMDHENMFWYRQDPGLGLRLIYFSYDVKMKEKGDIPEGYSVSREKKERFSLILESASTNQTSMYLCASSKGTGGNSPLHFGNGTRLTVT.

The chain couples TRBV12-3 or TRBV12-4 to TRBJ2-3, with D perhaps TRBD1 (6 bases). V was clipped by 4 bases and J by 2 bases, with 13 bases between them. The CDR3 contains 15 residues. CDR3 nucleotides: TGTGCCAGCAGTTGGGGGCTGGGCTCCACAGATACGCAGTATTTT. This codes for CASSWGLGSTDTQYF.

The V call is TRBV5-1, the J call TRBJ2-3, with D hard to call. Germline CDR1 SGHRS, CDR2 YFSETQ. Trimming removed 3 bases at V and 1 base at J, with 12 bases between. The CDR3 contains 15 residues. CDR3 in DNA: TGCGCCAGCAGCTCTGATACCACTGGCACAGATACGCAGTATTTT. Protein product: CASSSDTTGTDTQYF.

This clonotype was counted many times. The genes are TRBV27 and TRBJ2-2; D tentatively reads TRBD1 or TRBD2 (6 bases each). The CDR3 is made up of 14 amino acids. Trimming shortened V by 6 bases and J by 4 bases, and 12 bases separated the two germline ends. CDR1 is MNHEY, CDR2 SMNVEV, per germline (reference sequence). This CDR3 reads CASSQRGVTGELFF. DNA for the CDR3: TGTGCCAGCAGCCAGAGGGGGGTCACCGGGGAGCTGTTTTTT.

The genes are TRBV3-1 and TRBJ2-4; D gene unclear. CDR1 is LGHDT and CDR2 is YNNKEL in the germline V gene (reference sequence). The CDR3 totals 14 residues. With 3 bases removed from V and 1 base from J, the gap between germline ends came to 7 bases. The CDR3 DNA sequence: TGTGCCAGCAGCCACGTGGGGGCCAAAAACATTCAGTACTTC. Translation gives CASSHVGAKNIQYF.

This clonotype appeared a few times. The chain employs TRBV6-1 and TRBJ2-2, with 9 bases aligning to TRBD1. This CDR3 region has 15 residues. Germline V lookup: CDR1 MNHNS, CDR2 SASEGT. J was trimmed by 0 bases and V by 6 bases; bases with no gene match: 2. The DNA of the CDR3 is TGTGCCAGCAGGGGACAGGGAACGAACACCGGGGAGCTGTTTTTT. This encodes CASRGQGTNTGELFF.

The genes are TRBV10-1 and TRBJ2-3; D unresolved. Trimming took 5 bases from V and 5 from J, leaving 8 bases between them. Germline V gene sequence: CDR1 WNHNN, CDR2 SYGVQD (reference sequence). The CDR3 runs 12 residues. Here the CDR3 DNA reads TGCGCCAGCAGTCCCAACGGAGATACGCAGTATTTT. Translating gives CASSPNGDTQYF.

This chain joins TRBV28 and TRBJ2-7; TRBD1 matches 7 bases. Germline V gene lookup returns CDR1 MDHEN and CDR2 SYDVKM. There are 14 residues in the CDR3. The V segment lost 7 bases and the J segment 2 bases; nucleotides outside the gene matches: 8. The CDR3 sequence is CASTAWDSPYEQYV. The CDR3 DNA is TGTGCCAGCACCGCCTGGGACAGCCCCTACGAGCAGTACGTC.

There are a few counts of this clonotype. This rearrangement joins TRBV6-1 to TRBJ2-1; TRBD1 matches at 9 bases. The junction had 9 bases not matched to a gene; V was cut back by 10 bases and J by 5 bases. This CDR3 spans 14 amino acids. In germline, CDR1 is MNHNS, CDR2 SASEGT. CDR3 protein: CATQDRGAHNEQFF. Written as DNA, the CDR3 is TGTGCCACCCAGGACAGGGGCGCCCACAATGAGCAGTTCTTC.

The table lists this clonotype with a few counts. It may be a read error: a sequence one base away is much more abundant. The chain recombines TRBV5-1 with TRBJ2-2, with TRBD1 matching over 8 bases. CDR1 is SGHRS and CDR2 is YFSETQ in the germline V gene. With V trimmed by 4 bases and J by 3 bases, 2 bases remained unmatched. The CDR3 loop spans 14 amino acids. The CDR3 DNA sequence: TGCGCCAGCAGCCCGGGACAGGACACCGGGGAGCTGTTTTTT. This encodes CASSPGQDTGELFF.

V gene TRBV29-1 combines with J gene TRBJ2-3; D remains unclear. The germline V gene encodes CDR1 SQVTM and CDR2 ANQGSEA. This CDR3 has 11 residues. The ends were cut back, 7 bases at V and 7 bases at J, with 12 bases in the middle. CDR3: CSGLRMNTQYF. Here the CDR3 DNA reads TGCAGCGGATTACGGATGAATACGCAGTATTTT.

The chain recombines TRBV6-1 with TRBJ1-4; D call uncertain. V shed 5 bases and J shed 8 bases, with 15 bases lying between them. Germline CDR1 MNHNS, CDR2 SASEGT. There are 14 residues in the CDR3. The CDR3 DNA reads as TGTGCCAGCAGTCCCCAAACGATTAGGGAAAAACTGTTTTTT. Amino acids: CASSPQTIREKLFF.

This chain joins TRBV3-1 and TRBJ2-2, with 7 bases that match TRBD2. V was pared by 1 base and J by 3 bases, with 8 bases of the junction left unmatched. Germline CDR1 and CDR2: LGHDT and YNNKEL (reference sequence). The CDR3 length is 17 residues. Here the CDR3 reads CASSQVLGGLYTGELFF. CDR3 DNA sequence: TGTGCCAGCAGCCAAGTGTTGGGGGGACTATACACCGGGGAGCTGTTTTTT.

A few counts support this clonotype. Written as DNA, the CDR3 is TGCAGTGCGGATCCGGGACTAGCTCTCACAGATACGCAGTATTTT. Protein: CSADPGLALTDTQYF. The J gene is TRBJ2-3, the V gene TRBV20-1; 9 nucleotides match TRBD2. The CDR3 is 15 residues long. J gave up 2 bases and V 6 bases, and 9 bases lay outside the gene matches. The germline V gene has CDR1 DFQATT and CDR2 SNEGSKA (reference sequence).